This is a list of T cell receptor beta chains from one sample in a study of T cell repertoires in cytomegalovirus infection. Their cognate antigens are unknown. TCRdb processed the reads anew with MiXCR; each CDR3 protein has one entry. The sample lists around 900,000 distinct CDR3 sequences; 31% were seen once. Source: cultured CD8+ T cells from PBMCs, taken from culture after CMV antigen stimulation. The receptors derive from a human donor in good health (CMV status not recorded). Some clones in this sample may be carry-over from other donors' samples. The CDR3 runs from the conserved cysteine through the conserved F or W. D genes are given only for firm matches. Size is stated for part of the rows, as once, few or many counts, or as a class when the clone is expanded.

D: TRBD1
size: many
J: TRBJ1-4
V: TRBV28
length: 14
CDR3: CASSFPQGGEKLFF
DNA: TGTGCCAGCAGTTTCCCGCAGGGGGGTGAAAAACTGTTTTTT

D: NA
size: NA
J: TRBJ2-7
V: TRBV7-2
length: 13
CDR3: CASSLGPGREQYF
DNA: TGTGCCAGCAGCTTAGGCCCAGGAAGGGAGCAGTACTTC

D: NA
size: NA
J: TRBJ1-1
V: TRBV5-8
length: 17
CDR3: CASSFTGIQKRNTEAFF
DNA: TGTGCCAGCAGCTTTACAGGCATTCAAAAAAGGAACACTGAAGCTTTCTTT

D: TRBD1
size: few
J: TRBJ1-3
V: TRBV18
length: 17
CDR3: CASSSPGQGAPGNTIYF
DNA: TGTGCCAGCTCAAGCCCGGGACAGGGGGCGCCTGGAAACACCATATATTTT

D: NA
size: few
J: TRBJ1-2
V: TRBV7-7
length: 14
CDR3: CASSLALAAYGYTF
DNA: TGTGCTAGCAGCTTAGCGTTGGCGGCCTATGGCTACACCTTC

D: NA
size: NA
J: TRBJ2-2
V: TRBV24-1
length: 20
CDR3: CATSDLPPYSRGPITGELFF
DNA: TGTGCCACCAGTGATTTACCCCCCTATTCTCGGGGGCCAATCACCGGGGAGCTGTTTTTT

D: TRBD2
size: NA
J: TRBJ2-5
V: TRBV6-1
length: 16
CDR3: CASKGLSGGPGKTQYF
DNA: TGTGCCAGCAAGGGTCTTAGCGGGGGGCCAGGGAAGACCCAGTACTTC

D: NA
size: few
J: TRBJ2-5
V: TRBV5-4
length: 15
CDR3: CASSPLKFSQETQYF
DNA: TGTGCCAGCAGCCCTCTAAAATTCAGCCAAGAGACCCAGTACTTC

D: NA
size: many
J: TRBJ1-2
V: TRBV7-9
length: 14
CDR3: CASSHPGTHYGYTF
DNA: TGTGCCAGCAGCCACCCCGGGACACACTATGGCTACACCTTC

D: TRBD1
size: few
J: TRBJ2-5
V: TRBV9
length: 15
CDR3: CASSVGGTVEETQYF
DNA: TGTGCCAGCAGCGTAGGAGGGACAGTTGAAGAGACCCAGTACTTC

D: TRBD2
size: few
J: TRBJ2-3
V: TRBV6-6
length: 12
CDR3: CASSYSDSGGHF
DNA: TGTGCCAGCAGTTACTCGGATAGCGGGGGACATTTT

D: NA
size: NA
J: TRBJ2-5
V: TRBV7-9
length: 15
CDR3: CANSLIRDPQETQYF
DNA: TGTGCCAACAGCTTGATCAGGGATCCGCAAGAGACCCAGTACTTC

D: NA
size: NA
J: TRBJ1-5
V: TRBV7-6
length: 14
CDR3: CASSLRPFNQPQHF
DNA: TGTGCCAGCAGCTTAAGGCCGTTCAATCAGCCCCAGCATTTT

D: NA
size: once
J: TRBJ2-1
V: TRBV4-3
length: 13
CDR3: CASSQEYGNEQFF
DNA: TGCGCCAGCAGCCAAGAGTACGGGAATGAGCAGTTCTTC

D: NA
size: many
J: TRBJ2-6
V: TRBV7-6
length: 16
CDR3: CASSLAPASGANVLTF
DNA: TGTGCCAGCAGCTTAGCGCCGGCCTCTGGGGCCAACGTCCTGACTTTC

D: TRBD1
size: NA
J: TRBJ1-1
V: TRBV5-5
length: 18
CDR3: CASSLDPSTGAMMIEAFF
DNA: TGTGCCAGCAGCTTGGACCCCTCTACAGGGGCGATGATGATTGAAGCTTTCTTT

D: NA
size: NA
J: TRBJ2-2
V: TRBV6-1
length: 17
CDR3: CASSEGPILVNTGELFF
DNA: TGTGCCAGCAGTGAAGGGCCGATCCTCGTTAACACCGGGGAGCTGTTTTTT

D: TRBD1
size: few
J: TRBJ2-7
V: TRBV12-3/TRBV12-4
length: 14
CDR3: CASSSGTGLYEQYF
DNA: TGTGCCAGCAGCTCCGGGACAGGGCTTTACGAGCAGTACTTC

D: NA
size: NA
J: TRBJ1-1
V: TRBV27
length: 15
CDR3: CASSLLRGAGTEAFF
DNA: TGTGCCAGCAGTTTATTGCGGGGGGCTGGCACTGAAGCTTTCTTT

D: TRBD1
size: NA
J: TRBJ1-3
V: TRBV4-1
length: 18
CDR3: CASSQDPGQGFSGNTIYF
DNA: TGCGCCAGCAGCCAAGATCCCGGACAGGGGTTCTCAGGAAACACCATATATTTT

D: NA
size: NA
J: TRBJ1-1
V: TRBV7-9
length: 13
CDR3: CASSRDLNTEAFF
DNA: TGTGCCAGCAGCAGGGACCTGAACACTGAAGCTTTCTTT

D: NA
size: many
J: TRBJ2-7
V: TRBV7-9
length: 14
CDR3: CASSLVASPYEQYF
DNA: TGTGCCAGCAGCTTAGTGGCCTCCCCCTACGAGCAGTACTTC

D: NA
size: many
J: TRBJ2-7
V: TRBV7-6
length: 14
CDR3: CASSPGRSSYEQYF
DNA: TGTGCCAGCAGCCCGGGGCGGAGCTCCTACGAGCAGTACTTC

D: TRBD1
size: few
J: TRBJ2-3
V: TRBV7-9
length: 16
CDR3: CASSPRGRQGTYTQYF
DNA: TGTGCCAGCAGCCCAAGGGGGCGACAGGGGACTTATACGCAGTATTTT

D: NA
size: few
J: TRBJ1-1
V: TRBV23-1
length: 19
CDR3: CASSQPTTLAGAGETEAFF
DNA: TGCGCCAGCAGTCAACCTACCACATTGGCGGGGGCCGGGGAGACTGAAGCTTTCTTT

D: NA
size: NA
J: TRBJ2-5
V: TRBV25-1
length: 16
CDR3: CASSELGVSSQETQYF
DNA: TGTGCCAGCAGTGAATTGGGGGTCAGCTCCCAAGAGACCCAGTACTTC

D: NA
size: NA
J: TRBJ1-5
V: TRBV20-1
length: 13
CDR3: CSAREEAVQPQHF
DNA: TGCAGTGCTAGAGAGGAGGCAGTGCAGCCCCAGCATTTT

D: NA
size: NA
J: TRBJ2-5
V: TRBV10-3
length: 14
CDR3: CAISESRGGETQYF
DNA: TGTGCCATCAGTGAGTCAAGAGGGGGGGAGACCCAGTACTTC

D: NA
size: NA
J: TRBJ1-1
V: TRBV6-5
length: 15
CDR3: CASKLTWGTYTEAFF
DNA: TGTGCCAGCAAGCTCACATGGGGGACATACACTGAAGCTTTCTTT

D: NA
size: NA
J: TRBJ2-2
V: TRBV6-6
length: 16
CDR3: CASSYLTGTVAGELFF
DNA: TGTGCCAGCAGTTATCTCACAGGGACTGTAGCCGGGGAGCTGTTTTTT

D: TRBD1
size: few
J: TRBJ1-2
V: TRBV27
length: 15
CDR3: CASSLDRDQNYGYTF
DNA: TGTGCCAGCAGTTTAGACAGGGATCAGAACTATGGCTACACCTTC

D: NA
size: NA
J: TRBJ2-3
V: TRBV27
length: 16
CDR3: CASQLGNRPSTDTQYF
DNA: TGTGCCAGCCAGTTGGGGAATAGACCTAGCACAGATACGCAGTATTTT

D: TRBD1
size: NA
J: TRBJ1-5
V: TRBV2
length: 15
CDR3: CASSEGGDRGRPQHF
DNA: TGTGCCAGCAGTGAAGGCGGGGACAGGGGGAGGCCCCAGCATTTT

D: NA
size: NA
J: TRBJ2-2
V: TRBV5-1
length: 15
CDR3: CASSLGEGDTGELFF
DNA: TGCGCCAGCAGCTTGGGTGAAGGGGACACCGGGGAGCTGTTTTTT

D: NA
size: few
J: TRBJ1-1
V: TRBV19
length: 15
CDR3: CASSIGQGPNTEAFF
DNA: TGTGCCAGTAGTATAGGGCAGGGACCGAACACTGAAGCTTTCTTT

D: NA
size: many
J: TRBJ2-1
V: TRBV7-9
length: 11
CDR3: CASSLMDEQFF
DNA: TGTGCCAGCAGTTTAATGGATGAGCAGTTCTTC

D: NA
size: NA
J: TRBJ2-5
V: TRBV13
length: 14
CDR3: CASSHNGGWETQYF
DNA: TGTGCCAGCAGCCATAACGGGGGCTGGGAGACCCAGTACTTC

D: TRBD2
size: many
J: TRBJ2-2
V: TRBV7-6
length: 15
CDR3: CASRILAGSTGELFF
DNA: TGTGCCAGCAGGATACTAGCGGGGTCCACCGGGGAGCTGTTTTTT

D: NA
size: many
J: TRBJ2-1
V: TRBV12-3/TRBV12-4
length: 12
CDR3: CASSFGRIEQFF
DNA: TGTGCCAGCAGTTTCGGTAGAATTGAGCAGTTCTTC

D: NA
size: few
J: TRBJ2-5
V: TRBV29-1
length: 13
CDR3: CSVEDGAVETQYF
DNA: TGCAGCGTTGAGGACGGGGCCGTGGAGACCCAGTACTTC

D: NA
size: NA
J: TRBJ2-7
V: TRBV6-2/TRBV6-3
length: 13
CDR3: CASSYDRLHEQYF
DNA: TGTGCCAGCAGTTACGACAGACTGCACGAGCAGTACTTC

D: TRBD2
size: few
J: TRBJ2-4
V: TRBV7-9
length: 19
CDR3: CASSGEELAGAEAKNIQYF
DNA: TGTGCCAGCAGCGGAGAGGAACTAGCGGGGGCTGAAGCCAAAAACATTCAGTACTTC

D: NA
size: NA
J: TRBJ2-7
V: TRBV5-1
length: 13
CDR3: CASRRESSYEQYF
DNA: TGCGCCAGCAGAAGGGAGAGCTCCTACGAGCAGTACTTC

D: NA
size: NA
J: TRBJ1-1
V: TRBV7-6
length: 14
CDR3: CASSSRTMNTEAFF
DNA: TGTGCCAGCAGCTCCAGAACTATGAACACTGAAGCTTTCTTT

D: TRBD2
size: once
J: TRBJ2-7
V: TRBV19
length: 15
CDR3: CASSSVSGGSYEQYF
DNA: TGTGCCAGTAGTTCCGTGTCGGGGGGATCCTACGAGCAGTACTTC

D: NA
size: few
J: TRBJ2-1
V: TRBV10-1
length: 14
CDR3: CASSDLGQGYEQFF
DNA: TGCGCCAGCAGTGACCTTGGGCAGGGTTATGAGCAGTTCTTC